This T cell receptor (beta chain) was sequenced in a study of early T cells in non-severe SARS-CoV-2 infection. Overall study: RNA in bulk from unsorted whole blood was sequenced, and chains were unpaired. Whole-study findings and limits: The matching step, a VDJdb search, favored anti-spike CD8 responses and missed private and CD4 specificities.

This clonotype was found once. The antigen remains undetermined. This CDR3 comprises 12 residues. The protocol attached unique molecular identifiers to individual cDNA molecules. Each CDR3 protein gets one entry after TCRdb re-called the 5' RACE reads with MiXCR. The sample carries 50,000 to 60,000 distinct CDR3 sequences, approximately 9.9% recorded once. This sequence originates from an adult who was a healthcare worker with PCR-confirmed SARS-CoV-2 infection or an uninfected control (not recorded which). This chain uses TRBV21-1 with TRBJ2-7; TRBD1 was called by the table and not checked on the DNA. TRBV21-1 is flagged as a pseudogene. The sequenced sample was whole blood. The CDR3 coding sequence is TGTGCCAGCAAGGCCCCCCTCTACGAGCAGTACTTC. This translates into CASKAPLYEQYF.